A single T cell receptor beta chain is shown here with its context. Its antigen remains unknown. This entry belongs to a study of OX40 agonist ivuxolimab in advanced cancers. Turning to the study itself: Patients' therapy was ivuxolimab, an antibody that acts as an agonist of OX40 (CD134). The group had a mean age of about 60 years, ranged from about 20 to 79, and was 80% to 90% male. General study points: Fewer expanded clones were found on average in CD4+ than in CD8+ T cells. Partial responders at 0.1-3.0 mg/kg showed near-lowest clonal expansion.

This CDR3 region has 16 residues. V lost 4 bases and J lost 5, with 19 bases in between. The germline gives CDR1 MDHEN, CDR2 SYDVKM. Only in-frame clones appear in the TCRdb table, and some are missing; sequencing was by immunoSEQ multiplex PCR. The sample yields 70,000 or so clones, approximately 90% seen once. The rearrangement joins TRBV28 to TRBJ2-3; D possibly matches TRBD1 or TRBD2 (5 bases each). This receptor was taken from an adult with an advanced solid tumor such as melanoma, head and neck, liver or kidney cancer. Sequences were derived from CD4+ or CD8+ T cells sorted from blood, sampled in a trial of the OX40 agonist ivuxolimab. The CDR3 sequence is CASSYPGTADGDTQYF. CDR3 DNA: TGTGCCAGCAGTTACCCCGGGACCGCCGATGGAGATACGCAGTATTTT.